This T cell receptor (beta chain) was retrieved from a study of blood T cells in healthy people across ages. Primed by a sample-barcoded 5' primer and a J-beta primer mix, a second PCR proceeded for 7 to 11 cycles. A template-switch adaptor containing 12 random nucleotides labeled each cDNA molecule. TCRdb reanalysed the 5' RACE reads using MiXCR and keeps one entry per CDR3 protein. The sample holds approximately 820,000 distinct CDR3 sequences, roughly 44% seen once. As for this clonotype: Its antigen is as yet unknown.

V shed 0 bases and J shed 8 bases, with 13 bases lying between them. CDR3 length: 14 amino acids. The germline V gene encodes CDR1 MGHRA and CDR2 YSYEKL. Study results and limitations: Naive T cell percentage strongly correlated with TCR beta diversity.

J is TRBJ1-2 and V is TRBV4-1, with D perhaps matching TRBD1 (6 bases). Sequenced sample: blood. The TCR was taken from a man aged 55 to 70 in good health. Written as DNA, the CDR3 is TGCGCCAGCAGCCAAGATCCGGGGGCGCGGGGCTACACCTTC. It yields the protein CASSQDPGARGYTF.